These 12 T cell receptor beta chains were all obtained from the same sample, sequenced in a study of identical twins. TCRdb fed the 5' RACE reads into MiXCR, producing one record per CDR3 protein. The profile shows some 270,000 distinct CDR3 sequences, roughly 8.7% of them singletons. The data also belong to a second study, concerning yellow fever vaccine responses in identical twins.

Material: CD8+ T cells sorted from blood. The receptors derive from a woman aged 18-35 years in good health.

This clonotype was seen a handful of times. V and J are TRBV4-3 and TRBJ2-1; tentatively, D is TRBD1 or TRBD2 (5 bases each). The germline V gene has CDR1 LGHNA and CDR2 YSLEER. Deletions cut 0 bases from V and 10 bases from J, with 13 bases between. This CDR3 spans 14 amino acids. The DNA of the CDR3 is TGCGCCAGCAGCCAAGACCGGTCCCGGGACGAGCAGTTCTTC. It is translated as CASSQDRSRDEQFF.

The sample holds a few counts of this clonotype. The V gene is TRBV5-1, the J gene TRBJ2-3, with 9 bases fitting TRBD1. Germline lookup yields CDR1 SGHRS and CDR2 YFSETQ. V shed 4 bases and J 4 bases; nucleotides not matched to a gene: 7. The CDR3 covers 15 residues. In DNA form, the CDR3 reads TGCGCCAGCAGCCCGGGACAGGGAGGACCAGATACGCAGTATTTT. Translated, it gives CASSPGQGGPDTQYF. Together with reference TRBV5-1 and TRBJ2-3, the CDR3 gives the full variable domain: KAGVTQTPRYLIKTRGQQVTLSCSPISGHRSVSWYQQTPGQGLQFLFEYFSETQRNKGNFPGRFSGRQFSNSRSEMNVSTLELGDSALYLCASSPGQGGPDTQYFGPGTRLTVL.

This rearrangement joins TRBV5-4 to TRBJ2-1; 13 bases are shared with TRBD2. This CDR3 contains 15 residues. Germline V lookup: CDR1 SGHNT, CDR2 YYREEE (reference sequence). With V trimmed by 3 bases and J by 5 bases, 2 bases remained unmatched. CDR3 bases: TGTGCCAGCAGCTACGGGACTAGCGGGAACAATGAGCAGTTCTTC. This translates into CASSYGTSGNNEQFF.

This clonotype was seen many times. The rearrangement uses TRBV15 and TRBJ2-5; no definite D call. The CDR3 has 14 residues. The germline V gene has CDR1 LNHNV and CDR2 YYDKDF (reference sequence). With 2 bases removed from V and 3 bases from J, the gap between germline ends came to 10 bases. CDR3 DNA: TGTGCCACCAGCAGACAGACTGGAAAAGAGACCCAGTACTTC. Protein: CATSRQTGKETQYF.

In this sample, this clonotype turned up many times. The chain has TRBV24-1 and TRBJ2-2, with D uncertain. CDR1 is KGHDR, CDR2 SFDVKD, per germline. The CDR3 length is 12 residues. Deletions cut 5 bases from V and 6 bases from J, with 6 bases between. In DNA, the CDR3 is TGTGCCACCAGTGTGGATTCCGGGGAGCTGTTTTTT. The encoded protein is CATSVDSGELFF.

The table lists this clonotype with many counts. This chain connects TRBV29-1 to TRBJ2-1; 9 bases match TRBD2. The trim removed 8 bases at V and 3 bases at J, leaving 5 bases unmatched. The CDR3 consists of 13 residues. Per the germline V gene, CDR1 is SQVTM and CDR2 is ANQGSEA. The CDR3 DNA sequence: TGCAGCATATTAGCGGGAGACTACAATGAGCAGTTCTTC. It translates to CSILAGDYNEQFF.

This clonotype was seen more than once but under ten times. The gene calls are TRBV9 and TRBJ2-7, with D perhaps assigned TRBD1 or TRBD2 (5 bases each). Germline V gives CDR1 SGDLS, CDR2 YYNGEE. The CDR3 has 14 amino acids. The V end lost 4 bases, the J end lost 3 bases, and 14 bases lay between the germline ends. The CDR3 sequence: CASSPVGDLYEQYF. The DNA for the CDR3 is TGTGCCAGCAGCCCAGTTGGGGACCTCTACGAGCAGTACTTC.

This clonotype was counted a few times. The chain carries TRBV11-2 and TRBJ2-2; 8 positions match TRBD1. The CDR3 is 18 amino acids. Losses at the gene ends were 5 bases for V and 4 bases for J; bases not matched to a gene: 15. Germline CDR1 and CDR2: SGHAT and FQNNGV. Here the CDR3 DNA reads TGTGCCAGCAGCCAAACGGGGGAGACAGGGGTAATCACCGGGGAGCTGTTTTTT. This sequence encodes CASSQTGETGVITGELFF.

This clonotype was recorded many times. V is TRBV6-2 or TRBV6-3 and J is TRBJ1-1; tentative D call: TRBD1 (5 bases). V lost 0 bases and J lost 1, with 6 bases in between. The CDR3 has 14 residues. CDR1 MNHEY and CDR2 SVGEGT come from the germline V gene. CDR3 DNA sequence: TGTGCCAGCAGTTACTCGAGGGGGAACACTGAAGCTTTCTTT. Translation: CASSYSRGNTEAFF.

This clonotype has just a few counts. This chain connects TRBV6-6 to TRBJ1-1; 7 nucleotides match TRBD1. From germline, CDR1 is MNHNY and CDR2 SVGAGI (reference sequence). Trimming at V came to 10 bases and at J to 2 bases, leaving 7 bases not matched to a gene. CDR3 length: 13 amino acids. CDR3 sequence reads: CAIRQGGNTEAFF. In nucleotides, the CDR3 is TGTGCCATACGACAGGGTGGAAACACTGAAGCTTTCTTT.

This clonotype was seen a few times. The rearrangement uses TRBV25-1 and TRBJ1-1; unclear D gene. The germline CDR1 and CDR2 sequences are MGHDK and SYGVNS. The ends were cut back, 5 bases at V and 0 bases at J, with 13 bases in the middle. The CDR3 totals 15 residues. CDR3 DNA: TGTGCCAGCAGTTTGTCGGTACAGATGAACACTGAAGCTTTCTTT. This gives the protein CASSLSVQMNTEAFF.

This clonotype was counted between two and nine times. The chain is built from TRBV7-8 and TRBJ2-1; perhaps TRBD2 as D (6 bases). This CDR3 contains 15 residues. CDR1 is SGHVS and CDR2 is FQNEAQ in the germline V gene. Trimming pared 5 bases from V and 5 bases from J, leaving 16 bases between. The CDR3 reads CASSPAGTPHNEQFF. CDR3 bases: TGTGCCAGCAGCCCCGCCGGGACTCCCCACAATGAGCAGTTCTTC.